The 18 T cell receptor beta chains in this list originate from one sample, sequenced in a study of early stage breast cancer tumors. Generated by immunoSEQ multiplex PCR, the TCRdb table keeps only in-frame clones and is missing some. The table has 20,000 to 30,000 clones, less than 75% seen once. Sequences were obtained from breast tumor tissue. Source of these receptors: a person in their sixties or seventies with breast cancer.

The chain recombines TRBV25-1 with TRBJ2-7; 13 nucleotides agree with TRBD2. Germline-derived CDR1 and CDR2 are MGHDK and SYGVNS. V lost 4 bases and J lost 3; bases outside the gene matches: 6. The CDR3 consists of 16 residues. The CDR3 DNA sequence: TGTGCCAGCAGTGGATCGACTAGCGGGGGGATCTACGAGCAGTACTTC. It encodes CASSGSTSGGIYEQYF.

This clone was found a few times. The genes are TRBV28 and TRBJ2-4; tentative D call: TRBD2 (5 bases). The CDR3 sequence is 16 residues long. The V and J ends lost 4 bases and 6 bases respectively, with 19 bases between them. The germline CDR1 and CDR2 sequences are MDHEN and SYDVKM. The CDR3 DNA sequence: TGTGCCAGCAGTTCGCCCTCTAAGGGTCGGGGAAACATTCAGTACTTC. It codes for CASSSPSKGRGNIQYF.

This chain links TRBV2 with TRBJ2-7, with 7 bases lining up with TRBD1. Trimming removed 6 bases from V and 4 bases from J; junction bases left unmatched: 6. The CDR3 runs to 13 residues. Germline V gene sequence: CDR1 SNHLY, CDR2 FYNNEI. CDR3 region: CASRGTAQYEQYF. Here the CDR3 DNA reads TGTGCCAGCAGGGGGACAGCCCAGTACGAGCAGTACTTC.

In its sample, this clone was seen once. V usage is TRBV11-2 and J usage is TRBJ2-5; D remains ambiguous. The CDR3 contains 13 residues. V gave up 5 bases and J gave up 2 bases, with 9 bases separating them. Germline assignment: CDR1 SGHAT and CDR2 FQNNGV. As DNA, the CDR3 is TGTGCCAGCAGCGTGGTTAGACAAGAGACCCAGTACTTC. Its protein product is CASSVVRQETQYF.

The CDR3 DNA sequence: TGTGCCAGCTGGGCAGAAACCGGGGAGCTGTTTTTT. Encoded protein: CASWAETGELFF. This sequence joins TRBV5-4 and TRBJ2-2; D is undetermined. Deletions cut 7 bases from V and 5 bases from J, with 9 bases between. CDR3 length equals 12 residues. CDR1 is SGHNT, CDR2 YYREEE, per germline (reference sequence).

The rearrangement links TRBV5-1 to TRBJ2-3; 9 bases are a match to TRBD1. This CDR3 is 15 amino acids long. Germline CDR1 reads SGHRS; CDR2 reads YFSETQ. The junction had 6 bases not matched to a gene; V was cut back by 4 bases and J by 3 bases. CDR3 residues: CASSLEGTGTDTQYF. CDR3 DNA: TGCGCCAGCAGCCTGGAGGGGACAGGGACAGATACGCAGTATTTT.

Relative to its sample, this clone is medium-sized. V and J are TRBV7-2 and TRBJ2-3; D not certain. This CDR3 comprises 12 residues. From germline, CDR1 is SGHTA and CDR2 FQGNSA. Trimming took 5 bases from V and 2 from J, leaving 5 bases between them. The DNA of the CDR3 is TGTGCCAGCAGCCCCGTCACAGATACGCAGTATTTT. Protein sequence: CASSPVTDTQYF.

The rearrangement joins TRBV29-1 to TRBJ1-1, with TRBD1 identical over 7 bases. Germline V gene sequence: CDR1 SQVTM, CDR2 ANQGSEA. V gave up 2 bases and J gave up 6 bases; unmatched junction bases: 6. The CDR3 has 13 residues. The CDR3 DNA is TGCAGCGTTGAACTCAGGGGGTTGGCTGAAGCTTTCTTT. Translated: CSVELRGLAEAFF.

V usage is TRBV5-4 and J usage is TRBJ1-3; D is undetermined. The CDR3 contains 14 residues. The V end lost 3 bases, the J end lost 1 base, and 8 bases lay between the germline ends. Germline values: CDR1 SGHNT, CDR2 YYREEE (reference sequence). Written as DNA, the CDR3 is TGTGCCAGCAGCTCTCGGGAATCTGGAAACACCATATATTTT. Translation: CASSSRESGNTIYF.

This rearrangement joins TRBV28 to TRBJ1-5; 8 nucleotides line up with TRBD1. This CDR3 is built from 15 residues. CDR1 is MDHEN, CDR2 SYDVKM, per germline. V was clipped by 5 bases and J by 3 bases; unmatched bases: 6. The CDR3 here is CASSAGQGPNQPQHF. CDR3 bases: TGTGCCAGCAGTGCCGGACAGGGCCCCAATCAGCCCCAGCATTTT.

The genes are TRBV7-3 and TRBJ2-3; 9 bases are shared with TRBD1. J lost 4 bases, V lost 5 bases, and 4 bases had no gene match. CDR1 is SGHTA, CDR2 FQGTGA, per germline. The CDR3 sequence is 14 residues long. The CDR3 loop is CASSVQGAADTQYF. The CDR3, as DNA: TGTGCCAGCAGCGTACAGGGGGCCGCAGATACGCAGTATTTT. The complete variable domain, with remaining parts taken from reference TRBV7-3 and TRBJ2-3, reads GAGVSQTPSNKVTEKGKYVELRCDPISGHTALYWYRQSLGQGPEFLIYFQGTGAADDSGLPNDRFFAVRPEGSVSTLKIQRTERGDSAVYLCASSVQGAADTQYFGPGTRLTVL.

This clone is termed medium-sized (0.01 to 0.1%). CDR3 amino acids: CASSLGRKGGEQYF. As DNA, the CDR3 is TGTGCCAGCAGCCTCGGGAGGAAGGGCGGCGAGCAGTACTTC. The V and J genes are TRBV5-6 and TRBJ2-7; 7 bases are a match to TRBD2. This CDR3 is 14 amino acids long. J gave up 6 bases and V 4 bases, and 10 bases lay outside the gene matches. Germline V gene sequence: CDR1 SGHDT, CDR2 YYEEEE.

The chain has TRBV18 and TRBJ1-2; TRBD1 agrees at 8 bases. CDR3 length equals 15 residues. J was trimmed by 6 bases and V by 3 bases; bases with no gene match: 9. The V gene's germline CDR1 is KGHSH and CDR2 LQKENI. CDR3 sequence: CASSPGSGTGDGYTF. The CDR3 nucleotides read TGTGCCAGCTCACCCGGATCCGGGACAGGCGATGGCTACACCTTC.

This clone was picked up many times. V gene TRBV15 combines with J gene TRBJ2-6, with D uncertain. There are 15 residues in the CDR3. Germline CDR1 LNHNV, CDR2 YYDKDF (reference sequence). With 0 bases removed from V and 4 bases from J, the gap between germline ends came to 7 bases. The CDR3 DNA is TGTGCCACCAGCAGAGACCCCGGGGGGGCCAACGTCCTGACTTTC. It translates to CATSRDPGGANVLTF.

The gene calls are TRBV18 and TRBJ2-7, with TRBD2 matching over 12 bases. V lost 5 bases and J lost 6; bases outside the gene matches: 8. CDR3 length equals 15 residues. Looked up from germline, CDR1 is KGHSH and CDR2 is LQKENI. The CDR3, as DNA: TGTGCCAGCTCAGAACTAGCGGGGGGTGGCGGCGAGCAGTACTTC. Its protein is CASSELAGGGGEQYF.

This chain connects TRBV23-1 to TRBJ2-3, with TRBD2 matching over 10 bases. TRBV23-1 is given ORF status, its function remaining uncertain. The length of the CDR3 is 18 residues. V lost 3 bases, J lost 3 bases, and 12 bases stayed unmatched. CDR3 in amino acids: CASSQPGLARSGTDTQYF. In DNA, the CDR3 is TGCGCCAGCAGTCAGCCGGGACTAGCGAGGAGCGGGACAGATACGCAGTATTTT.

The chain employs TRBV30 and TRBJ1-2; 7 bases are a match to TRBD1. Germline CDR1 and CDR2: GTSNPN and SVGIG (reference sequence). CDR3 length: 16 residues. With V trimmed by 2 bases and J by 4 bases, 13 bases remained unmatched. The DNA for the CDR3 is TGTGCCTGGAGTTTAACCCGTCGACAGGGAATCTATGGCTACACCTTC. Translation: CAWSLTRRQGIYGYTF.

The chain uses TRBV7-2 and TRBJ1-2; 8 bases line up with TRBD1. Germline CDR1 SGHTA, CDR2 FQGNSA. The CDR3 has 14 residues. V lost 6 bases and J lost 8; bases outside the gene matches: 11. This chain's CDR3 is CASRDGQGRRGYTF. The CDR3 DNA is TGTGCCAGCAGGGACGGACAGGGAAGAAGAGGCTACACCTTC.